The 3 T cell receptor beta chains below all came from one sample that was sequenced in a study of shared clonotypes between healthy human individuals. Generated by immunoSEQ multiplex PCR, the TCRdb table keeps only in-frame clones and is missing some. Of 600,000 to 800,000 clones detected, over 60% appear once; the ten largest clones hold under 2%. Sequencing was carried out using memory CD4+ T cells sorted from blood. Subset denoted: CD45RA-negative fraction. The receptors come from a woman in her twenties or thirties in good health.

V is TRBV4-2 and J is TRBJ2-3; D might be TRBD1 or TRBD2, each matching 5 bases. V lost 0 bases and J lost 8, with 15 bases in between. The CDR3 runs to 15 residues. The germline gives CDR1 LGHNA, CDR2 YNFKEQ. CDR3: CASSQDELGTPTQYF. The CDR3 DNA reads as TGTGCCAGCAGCCAAGATGAACTCGGGACCCCTACGCAGTATTTT.

This clone showed up just once. The chain joins TRBV27 to TRBJ2-7; 7 bases are shared with TRBD1. J was trimmed by 2 bases and V by 5 bases; bases with no gene match: 6. The length of the CDR3 is 14 residues. The germline CDR1 and CDR2 sequences are MNHEY and SMNVEV (reference sequence). In nucleotides, the CDR3 is TGTGCCAGCAGTATCCGGACAGGCCCCTACGAGCAGTACTTC. Its translation is CASSIRTGPYEQYF.

The table lists this clone with many counts. V gene TRBV28 combines with J gene TRBJ2-4, with 8 nucleotides matching TRBD2. The V and J ends lost 6 bases and 5 bases, in that order; junction bases with no gene match: 18. This CDR3 region has 18 residues. Germline V lookup: CDR1 MDHEN, CDR2 SYDVKM. The CDR3 is CASSPPPGRAGVENIQYF. The CDR3 nucleotides are TGTGCCAGCAGCCCTCCTCCCGGGAGGGCGGGAGTGGAAAACATTCAGTACTTC.